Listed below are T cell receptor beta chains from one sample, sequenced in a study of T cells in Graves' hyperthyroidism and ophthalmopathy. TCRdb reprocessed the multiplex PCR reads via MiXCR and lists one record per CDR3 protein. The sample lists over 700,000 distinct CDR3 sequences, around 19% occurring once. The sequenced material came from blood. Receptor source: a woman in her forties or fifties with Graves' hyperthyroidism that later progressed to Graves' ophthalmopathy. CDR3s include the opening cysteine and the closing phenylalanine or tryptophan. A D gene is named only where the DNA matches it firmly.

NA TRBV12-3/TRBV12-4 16 CASSSTSHPAGEKLFF
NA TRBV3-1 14 CASSQGTGYGEQFF
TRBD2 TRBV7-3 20 CASSLSTASGGAMSYNEQFF
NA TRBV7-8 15 CASSLLGSVLNEAFF
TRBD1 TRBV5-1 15 CASSSWDSFNQPQHF
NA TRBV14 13 CACSGTKNTEAFF
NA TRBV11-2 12 CASSQEGQGLFF
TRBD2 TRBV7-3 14 CASSFSGGWDTQYF
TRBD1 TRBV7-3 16 CASGSSGTGLTGELFF
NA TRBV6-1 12 CASSESYTEAFF
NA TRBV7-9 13 CASSPVVSYEQYF
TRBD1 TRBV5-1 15 CASSSGTGERQPQHF
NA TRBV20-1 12 CSAQVLANEQFF
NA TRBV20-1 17 CSARDSGQGFRNTEAFF
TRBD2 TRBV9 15 CASSVVGGSVETQYF
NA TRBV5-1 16 CASSLNGGALSYEQYF
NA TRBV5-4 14 CASSSRGSPYEQYF
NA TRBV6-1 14 CASSEGYSNQPQHF
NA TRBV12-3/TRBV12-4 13 CASSFTEDQPQHF
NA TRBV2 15 CASSAQGTMNTEAFF
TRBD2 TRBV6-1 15 CASGTSGENTGELFF
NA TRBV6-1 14 CASSPLDGAYGYTF
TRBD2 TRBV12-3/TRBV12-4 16 CASSFYGTRINNEQFF
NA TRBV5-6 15 CASSLLVWGTDTQYF
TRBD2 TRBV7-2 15 CASSPGGALYNEQFF
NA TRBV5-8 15 CASSFRGDSNQPQHF